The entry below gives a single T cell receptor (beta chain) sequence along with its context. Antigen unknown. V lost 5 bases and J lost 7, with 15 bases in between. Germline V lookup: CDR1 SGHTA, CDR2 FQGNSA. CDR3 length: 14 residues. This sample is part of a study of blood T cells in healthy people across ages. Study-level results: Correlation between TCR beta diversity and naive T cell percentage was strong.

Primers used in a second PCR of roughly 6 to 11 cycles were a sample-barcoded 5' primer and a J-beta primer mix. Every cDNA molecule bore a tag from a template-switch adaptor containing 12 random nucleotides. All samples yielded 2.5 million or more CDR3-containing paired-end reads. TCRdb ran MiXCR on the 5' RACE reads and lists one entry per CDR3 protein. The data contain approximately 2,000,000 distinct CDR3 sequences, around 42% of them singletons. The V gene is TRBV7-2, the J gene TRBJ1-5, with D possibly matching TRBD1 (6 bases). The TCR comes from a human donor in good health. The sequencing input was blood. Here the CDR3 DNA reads TGTGCCAGCAGCAATACAGGGTTACGACAGCCCCAGCATTTT. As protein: CASSNTGLRQPQHF.